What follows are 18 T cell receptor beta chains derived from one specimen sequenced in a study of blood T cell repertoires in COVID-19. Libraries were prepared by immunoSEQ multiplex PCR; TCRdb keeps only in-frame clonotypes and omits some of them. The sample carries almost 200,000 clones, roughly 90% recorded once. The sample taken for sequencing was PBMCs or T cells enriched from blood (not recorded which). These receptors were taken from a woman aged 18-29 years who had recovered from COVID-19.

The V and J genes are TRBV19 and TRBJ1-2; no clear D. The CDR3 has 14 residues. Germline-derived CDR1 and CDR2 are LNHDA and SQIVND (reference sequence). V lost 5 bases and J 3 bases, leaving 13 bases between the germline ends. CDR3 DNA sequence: TGTGCCAGTAGTCCACTGGAGGGTTACTATGGCTACACCTTC. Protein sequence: CASSPLEGYYGYTF.

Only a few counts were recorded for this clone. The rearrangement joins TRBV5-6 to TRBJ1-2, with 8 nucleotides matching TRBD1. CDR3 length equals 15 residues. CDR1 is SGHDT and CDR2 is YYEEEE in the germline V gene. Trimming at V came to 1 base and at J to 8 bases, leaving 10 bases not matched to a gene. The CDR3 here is CASSLQPGQVFGYTF. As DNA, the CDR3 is TGTGCCAGCAGCTTGCAACCGGGACAGGTCTTCGGCTACACCTTC. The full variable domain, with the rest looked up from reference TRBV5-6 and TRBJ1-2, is DAGVTQSPTHLIKTRGQQVTLRCSPKSGHDTVSWYQQALGQGPQFIFQYYEEEERQRGNFPDRFSGHQFPNYSSELNVNALLLGDSALYLCASSLQPGQVFGYTFGSGTRLTVV.

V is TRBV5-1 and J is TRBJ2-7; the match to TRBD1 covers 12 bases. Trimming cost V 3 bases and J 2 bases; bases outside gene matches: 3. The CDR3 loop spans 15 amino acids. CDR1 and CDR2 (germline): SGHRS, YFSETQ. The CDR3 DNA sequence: TGCGCCAGCAGCTGGGGACAGGGGGCTACCTACGAGCAGTACTTC. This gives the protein CASSWGQGATYEQYF.

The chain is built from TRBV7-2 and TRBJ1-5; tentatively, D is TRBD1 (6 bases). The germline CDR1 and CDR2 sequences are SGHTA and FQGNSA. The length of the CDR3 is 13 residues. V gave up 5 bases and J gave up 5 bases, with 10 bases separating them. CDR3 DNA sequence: TGTGCCAGCAGCAAGACAGGCCATCAGCCCCAGCATTTT. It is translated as CASSKTGHQPQHF.

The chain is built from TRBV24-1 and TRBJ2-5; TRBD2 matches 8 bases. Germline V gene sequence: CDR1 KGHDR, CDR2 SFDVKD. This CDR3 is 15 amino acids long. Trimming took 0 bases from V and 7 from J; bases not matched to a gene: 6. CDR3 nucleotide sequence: TGTGCCACCAGTGATTTGCGGGAGGGCGAAGGGACCCAGTACTTC. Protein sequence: CATSDLREGEGTQYF.

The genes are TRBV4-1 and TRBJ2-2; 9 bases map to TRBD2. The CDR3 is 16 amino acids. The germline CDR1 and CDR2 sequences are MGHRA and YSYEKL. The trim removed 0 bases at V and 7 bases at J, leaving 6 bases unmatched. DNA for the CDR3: TGCGCCAGCAGCCAAGACAGAGCGGGGGGCGTCGGGGAGCTGTTTTTT. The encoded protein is CASSQDRAGGVGELFF.

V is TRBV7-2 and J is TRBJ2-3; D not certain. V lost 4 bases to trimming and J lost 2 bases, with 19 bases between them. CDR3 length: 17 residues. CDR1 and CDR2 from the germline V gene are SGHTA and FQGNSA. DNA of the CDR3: TGTGCCAGCAGCTCGCGACCCCCCCAGACAAACACAGATACGCAGTATTTT. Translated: CASSSRPPQTNTDTQYF.

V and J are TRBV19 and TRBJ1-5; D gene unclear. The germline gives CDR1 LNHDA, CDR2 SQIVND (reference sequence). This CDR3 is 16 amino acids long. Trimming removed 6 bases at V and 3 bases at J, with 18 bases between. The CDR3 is CASRRSGDTYNQPQHF. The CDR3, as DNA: TGTGCCAGTAGAAGAAGTGGTGACACCTACAATCAGCCCCAGCATTTT.

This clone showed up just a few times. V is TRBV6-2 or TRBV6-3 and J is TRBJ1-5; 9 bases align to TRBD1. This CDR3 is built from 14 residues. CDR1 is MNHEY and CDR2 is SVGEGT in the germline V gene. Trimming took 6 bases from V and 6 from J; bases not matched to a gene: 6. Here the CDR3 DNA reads TGTGCCAGCAGCATACAGGGGGCAAGTCAGCCCCAGCATTTT. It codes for CASSIQGASQPQHF.

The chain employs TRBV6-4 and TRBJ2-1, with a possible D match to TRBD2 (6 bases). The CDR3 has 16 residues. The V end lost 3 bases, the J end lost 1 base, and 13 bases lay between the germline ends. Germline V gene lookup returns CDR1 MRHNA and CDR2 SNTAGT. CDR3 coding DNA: TGTGCCAGCAGTGATACGGAGCGGGCTTCCTACAATGAGCAGTTCTTC. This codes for CASSDTERASYNEQFF.

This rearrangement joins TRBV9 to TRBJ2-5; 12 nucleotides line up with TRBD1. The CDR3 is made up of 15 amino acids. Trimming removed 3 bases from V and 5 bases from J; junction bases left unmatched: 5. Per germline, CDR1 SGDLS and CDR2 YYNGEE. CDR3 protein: CASSGGQGALETQYF. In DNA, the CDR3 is TGTGCCAGCAGCGGGGGACAGGGGGCGCTGGAGACCCAGTACTTC.

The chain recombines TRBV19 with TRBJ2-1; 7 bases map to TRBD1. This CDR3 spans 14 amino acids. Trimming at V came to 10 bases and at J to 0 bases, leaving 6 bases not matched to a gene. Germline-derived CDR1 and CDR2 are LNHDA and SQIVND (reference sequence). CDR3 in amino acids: CATQQGTSYNEQFF. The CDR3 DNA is TGTGCCACCCAACAGGGGACCTCCTACAATGAGCAGTTCTTC. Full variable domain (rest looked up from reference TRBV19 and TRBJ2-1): DGGITQSPKYLFRKEGQNVTLSCEQNLNHDAMYWYRQDPGQGLRLIYYSQIVNDFQKGDIAEGYSVSREKKESFPLTVTSAQKNPTAFYLCATQQGTSYNEQFFGPGTRLTVL.

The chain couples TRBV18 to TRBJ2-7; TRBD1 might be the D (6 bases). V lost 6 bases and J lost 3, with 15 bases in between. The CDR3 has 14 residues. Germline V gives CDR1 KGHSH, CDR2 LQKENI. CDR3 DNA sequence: TGTGCCAGCTCGCCAGGGACAATTGGCTACGAGCAGTACTTC. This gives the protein CASSPGTIGYEQYF.

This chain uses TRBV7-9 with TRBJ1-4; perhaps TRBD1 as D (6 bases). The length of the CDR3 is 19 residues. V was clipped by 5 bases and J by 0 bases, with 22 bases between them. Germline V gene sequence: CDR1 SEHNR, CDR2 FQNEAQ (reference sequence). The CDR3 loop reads CASSLRTATAPATNEKLFF. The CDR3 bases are TGTGCCAGCAGCCTCCGGACAGCCACGGCCCCTGCAACTAATGAAAAACTGTTTTTT.

CDR3 sequence reads: CASSEGGYEQFF. The CDR3 DNA follows: TGTGCCAGCAGTGAGGGGGGTTATGAGCAGTTCTTC. V and J are TRBV6-1 and TRBJ2-1; possible D gene TRBD2, 6 bases. The CDR3 has 12 residues. Trimming shortened V by 3 bases and J by 8 bases, and 8 bases separated the two germline ends. Germline loops: CDR1 MNHNS, CDR2 SASEGT.

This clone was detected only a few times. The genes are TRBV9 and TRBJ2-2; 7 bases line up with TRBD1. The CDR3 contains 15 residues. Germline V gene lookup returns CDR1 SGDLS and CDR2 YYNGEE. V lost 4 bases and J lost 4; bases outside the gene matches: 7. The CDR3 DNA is TGTGCCAGCAGCCCCCCGGGACAGCTCACCGGGGAGCTGTTTTTT. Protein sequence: CASSPPGQLTGELFF.

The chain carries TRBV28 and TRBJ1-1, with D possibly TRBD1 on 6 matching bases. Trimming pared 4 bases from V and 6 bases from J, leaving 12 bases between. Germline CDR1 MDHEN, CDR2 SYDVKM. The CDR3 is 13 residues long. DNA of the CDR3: TGTGCCAGCAGTTCCTGGACAGTCGCTGAAGCTTTCTTT. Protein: CASSSWTVAEAFF.

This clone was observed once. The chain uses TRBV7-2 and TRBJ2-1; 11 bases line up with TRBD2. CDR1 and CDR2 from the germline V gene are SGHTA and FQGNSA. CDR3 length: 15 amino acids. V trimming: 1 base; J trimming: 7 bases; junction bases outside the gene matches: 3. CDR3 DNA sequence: TGTGCCAGCAGCTTAGAGGCTAGCGGGGGGAATGAGCAGTTCTTC. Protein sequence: CASSLEASGGNEQFF.